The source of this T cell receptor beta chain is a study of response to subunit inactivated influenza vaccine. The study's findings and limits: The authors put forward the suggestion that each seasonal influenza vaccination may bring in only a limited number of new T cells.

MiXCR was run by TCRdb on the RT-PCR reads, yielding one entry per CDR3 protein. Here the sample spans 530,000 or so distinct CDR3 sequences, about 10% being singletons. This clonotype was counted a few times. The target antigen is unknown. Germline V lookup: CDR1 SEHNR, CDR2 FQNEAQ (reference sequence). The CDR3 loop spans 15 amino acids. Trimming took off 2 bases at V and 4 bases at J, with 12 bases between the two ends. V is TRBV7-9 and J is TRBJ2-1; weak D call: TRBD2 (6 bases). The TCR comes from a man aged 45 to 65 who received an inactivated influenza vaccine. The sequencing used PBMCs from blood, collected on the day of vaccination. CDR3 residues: CASSLPLGGYNEQFF. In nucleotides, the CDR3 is TGTGCCAGCAGCTTACCCCTAGGAGGGTACAATGAGCAGTTCTTC. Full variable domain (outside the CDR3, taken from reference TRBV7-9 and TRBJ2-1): DTGVSQNPRHKITKRGQNVTFRCDPISEHNRLYWYRQTLGQGPEFLTYFQNEAQLEKSRLLSDRFSAERPKGSFSTLEIQRTEQGDSAMYLCASSLPLGGYNEQFFGPGTRLTVL.